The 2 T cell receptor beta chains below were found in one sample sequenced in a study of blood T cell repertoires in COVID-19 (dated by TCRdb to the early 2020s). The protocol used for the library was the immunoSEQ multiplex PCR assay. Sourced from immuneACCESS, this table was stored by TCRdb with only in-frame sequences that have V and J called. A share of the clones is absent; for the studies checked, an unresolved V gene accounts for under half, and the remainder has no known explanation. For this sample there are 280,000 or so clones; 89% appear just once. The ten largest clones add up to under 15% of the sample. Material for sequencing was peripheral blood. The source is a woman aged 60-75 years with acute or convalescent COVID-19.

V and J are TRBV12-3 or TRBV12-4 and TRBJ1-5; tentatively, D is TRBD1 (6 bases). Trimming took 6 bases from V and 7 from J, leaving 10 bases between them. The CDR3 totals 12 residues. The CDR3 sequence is CASSPGAQPQHF. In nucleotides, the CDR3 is TGTGCCAGCAGCCCAGGGGCCCAGCCCCAGCATTTT.

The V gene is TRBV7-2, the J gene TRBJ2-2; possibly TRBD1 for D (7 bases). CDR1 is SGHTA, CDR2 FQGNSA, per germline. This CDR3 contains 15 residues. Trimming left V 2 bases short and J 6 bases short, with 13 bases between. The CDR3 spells CASSLRQGGAGELFF. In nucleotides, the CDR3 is TGTGCCAGCAGCTTAAGACAGGGCGGGGCCGGGGAGCTGTTTTTT.